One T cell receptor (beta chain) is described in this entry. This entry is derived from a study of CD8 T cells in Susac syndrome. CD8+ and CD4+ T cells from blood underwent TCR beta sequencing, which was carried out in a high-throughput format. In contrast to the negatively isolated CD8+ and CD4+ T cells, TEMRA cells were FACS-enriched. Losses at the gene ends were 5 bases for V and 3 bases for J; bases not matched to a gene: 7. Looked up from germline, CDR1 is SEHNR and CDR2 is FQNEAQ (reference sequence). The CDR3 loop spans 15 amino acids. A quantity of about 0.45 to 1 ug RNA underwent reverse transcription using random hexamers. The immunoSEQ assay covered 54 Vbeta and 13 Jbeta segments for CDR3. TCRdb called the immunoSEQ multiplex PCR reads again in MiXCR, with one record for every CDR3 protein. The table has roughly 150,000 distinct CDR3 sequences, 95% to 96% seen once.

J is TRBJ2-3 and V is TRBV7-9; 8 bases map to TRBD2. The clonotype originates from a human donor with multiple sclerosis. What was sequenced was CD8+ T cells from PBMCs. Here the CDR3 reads CASSPPSGGTDTQYF. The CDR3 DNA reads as TGTGCCAGCAGCCCCCCGAGCGGGGGAACAGATACGCAGTATTTT.